One sample yielded the 14 T cell receptor beta chains listed below, sequenced in a study of response to subunit inactivated influenza vaccine. TCRdb fed the RT-PCR reads into MiXCR, producing one record per CDR3 protein. The sample yields around 850,000 distinct CDR3 sequences, approximately 17% seen once. Sequences were derived from PBMCs from blood, sampled more than 4 days after vaccination. The receptors were gathered from a man aged 45 to 65 who received an inactivated influenza vaccine.

This clonotype was detected only a few times. The rearrangement links TRBV20-1 to TRBJ2-1, with D perhaps TRBD2 (6 bases). This CDR3 has 14 residues. Germline values: CDR1 DFQATT, CDR2 SNEGSKA (reference sequence). Trimming shortened V by 3 bases and J by 9 bases, and 18 bases separated the two germline ends. This chain's CDR3 is CSASRTSFGSEQFF. Here the CDR3 DNA reads TGCAGTGCTAGTCGTACTAGCTTCGGAAGTGAGCAGTTCTTC.

This chain uses TRBV2 with TRBJ1-4; D might be TRBD1 (6 bases). V was shortened by 3 bases and J by 7 bases, with 18 bases between the two germline ends. Germline assignment: CDR1 SNHLY and CDR2 FYNNEI. This CDR3 spans 16 amino acids. The CDR3 DNA is TGTGCCAGCAGTGACGGCCAGGGGTTAAGGGGTGAAAAACTGTTTTTT. Translating it yields CASSDGQGLRGEKLFF.

V gene TRBV20-1 combines with J gene TRBJ1-1, with D possibly being TRBD1 (5 bases). V was clipped by 6 bases and J by 3 bases, with 14 bases between them. Per the germline V gene, CDR1 is DFQATT and CDR2 is SNEGSKA (reference sequence). The CDR3 sequence is 13 residues long. The CDR3 here is CSARTRDYTEAFF. CDR3 bases: TGCAGTGCGCGGACAAGGGACTACACTGAAGCTTTCTTT.

This clonotype came up once. Compared with germline, one end of the junction differs, possibly owing to a read error. This chain uses TRBV24-1 with TRBJ2-5; no firm D call. This CDR3 has 12 residues. Looked up from germline, CDR1 is KGHDR and CDR2 is SFDVKD. The CDR3 bases are TGTGCCGCCAGTGGAGAAGAAGAGACCCAGTACTTC. Its translation is CAASGEEETQYF.

The chain is built from TRBV7-2 and TRBJ1-5, with D possibly being TRBD1 (6 bases). Germline V gene lookup returns CDR1 SGHTA and CDR2 FQGNSA. The V end lost 4 bases, the J end lost 5 bases, and 15 bases lay between the germline ends. The CDR3 extends over 15 amino acids. DNA for the CDR3: TGTGCCAGCAGCTCATCTGGACAGCCCTATCAGCCCCAGCATTTT. Its protein product is CASSSSGQPYQPQHF.

This clonotype was counted between two and nine times. The chain is built from TRBV20-1 and TRBJ1-6; no reliable D call. Germline assignment: CDR1 DFQATT and CDR2 SNEGSKA (reference sequence). Trimming took off 1 base at V and 0 bases at J, with 7 bases between the two ends. This CDR3 contains 15 residues. CDR3 sequence (DNA): TGCAGTGCTAGAGTGAGCGTCTCCTATAATTCACCCCTCCACTTT. Amino acids: CSARVSVSYNSPLHF.

The chain couples TRBV15 to TRBJ1-1; no firm D call. Per the germline V gene, CDR1 is LNHNV and CDR2 is YYDKDF (reference sequence). Trimming removed 3 bases from V and 1 base from J, with 12 bases in between. This CDR3 region has 15 residues. This chain's CDR3 is CATSSAVSRNTEAFF. In nucleotides, the CDR3 is TGTGCCACCAGCAGCGCTGTTTCGAGGAACACTGAAGCTTTCTTT.

This clonotype showed up just a few times. A much bigger clone sits one base away, suggesting this may be a read error. The chain employs TRBV5-1 and TRBJ2-1, with 7 bases fitting TRBD1. Germline-derived CDR1 and CDR2 are SGHRS and YFSETQ. V trimming: 2 bases; J trimming: 5 bases; junction bases outside the gene matches: 4. The CDR3 extends over 14 amino acids. The CDR3: CASSFRDSNNEQFF. Written as DNA, the CDR3 is TGCGCCAGCAGCTTCCGGGACAGCAACAATGAGCAGTTCTTC.

The sample holds many counts of this clonotype. The gene calls are TRBV12-3 or TRBV12-4 and TRBJ2-7; D gene ambiguous. Deletions cut 3 bases from V and 7 bases from J, with 10 bases between. This CDR3 has 12 residues. CDR3 in amino acids: CASSFSIGEQYF. As DNA, the CDR3 is TGTGCCAGCAGTTTCTCGATCGGGGAGCAGTACTTC.

The CDR3 here is CASSLGTSGLIATQYF. For the CDR3, the DNA is TGTGCCAGCAGCCTCGGGACTAGCGGGTTGATTGCGACCCAGTACTTC. The rearrangement uses TRBV25-1 and TRBJ2-5; 12 bases line up with TRBD2. Germline V gene lookup returns CDR1 MGHDK and CDR2 SYGVNS. This CDR3 is 16 amino acids long. J gave up 7 bases and V 6 bases, and 12 bases lay outside the gene matches.

This clonotype was seen more than once but under ten times. The chain has TRBV29-1 and TRBJ2-1; perhaps TRBD2 as D (7 bases). Trimming took 3 bases from V and 4 from J, leaving 10 bases between them. Germline-derived CDR1 and CDR2 are SQVTM and ANQGSEA. This CDR3 has 13 residues. CDR3 amino acids: CSVDGGLYNEQFF. The CDR3 region has the DNA TGCAGCGTTGACGGGGGGCTGTACAATGAGCAGTTCTTC.

The chain carries TRBV20-1 and TRBJ2-7, with 15 nucleotides matching TRBD2. The J segment lost 6 bases and the V segment lost 3 bases, leaving 9 bases of the junction unmatched. Looked up from germline, CDR1 is DFQATT and CDR2 is SNEGSKA (reference sequence). CDR3 length equals 16 residues. CDR3 in DNA: TGCAGTGCTAGTTTTCCGGGACTAGCGGGAGGACGCGAGCAGTACTTC. This sequence encodes CSASFPGLAGGREQYF.

The gene calls are TRBV12-3 or TRBV12-4 and TRBJ2-1; D remains unclear. This CDR3 has 15 residues. Trimming took off 2 bases at V and 0 bases at J, with 8 bases between the two ends. CDR3: CASSLSYSSYNEQFF. The DNA for the CDR3 is TGTGCCAGCAGTTTATCGTACAGCTCCTACAATGAGCAGTTCTTC.

The chain carries TRBV5-6 and TRBJ2-2; 12 bases align to TRBD2. Per the germline V gene, CDR1 is SGHDT and CDR2 is YYEEEE. The CDR3 is 17 residues long. The V gene end was trimmed by 0 bases and the J gene end by 4 bases; junction bases not matched to a gene: 4. The CDR3 loop reads CASSLALAGGGTGELFF. The CDR3 DNA reads as TGTGCCAGCAGCTTGGCCCTAGCGGGAGGGGGCACCGGGGAGCTGTTTTTT.